Below, one TCR beta chain is given with its context. Only in-frame clones appear in the TCRdb table, and some are missing; sequencing was by immunoSEQ multiplex PCR. The table has about 100,000 clones, 85% seen once. This record comes from a study of blood T cell repertoires in COVID-19. The CDR3 has 12 residues. Deletions cut 6 bases from V and 2 bases from J, with 8 bases between. CDR1 and CDR2 from the germline V gene are MNHEY and SVGAGI. Input material: peripheral blood. The rearrangement uses TRBV6-5 and TRBJ2-7; no firm D call. This clonotype was obtained from a man aged 45-65 years with active or convalescent COVID-19. CDR3 in DNA: TGTGCCAGCAGGACGACAACCTACGAGCAGTACTTC. Translated, it gives CASRTTTYEQYF.